The next 30 T cell receptor beta chains were all read from a single sample in a study of graft-versus-host responses after intestinal transplantation. The antigens of these receptors remain unknown. The repertoire was sequenced with immunoSEQ multiplex PCR; TCRdb's copy has only in-frame clones and lacks some. The sample has 95,000 to 150,000 clones; roughly 91% are singletons. This material consisted of unstimulated CD4+ T cells sorted from spleen or lymph node cells, taken before intestinal transplant. The receptors stem from a human donor who received an intestinal transplant.

The chain has TRBV5-6 and TRBJ1-1; D gene unclear. The CDR3 has 13 residues. V shed 0 bases and J shed 5 bases, with 8 bases lying between them. CDR1 and CDR2 from the germline V gene are SGHDT and YYEEEE. CDR3 region: CASSLDRGTEAFF. CDR3 nucleotide sequence: TGTGCCAGCAGCTTGGACAGAGGGACTGAAGCTTTCTTT.

The sample holds a few counts of this clone. J is TRBJ2-5 and V is TRBV5-1; 9 bases agree with TRBD2. V was pared by 7 bases and J by 2 bases, with 3 bases of the junction left unmatched. The CDR3 covers 13 residues. Looked up from germline, CDR1 is SGHRS and CDR2 is YFSETQ. CDR3 sequence reads: CASAGGGQETQYF. The CDR3 region has the DNA TGCGCCAGCGCGGGAGGGGGTCAAGAGACCCAGTACTTC.

The chain employs TRBV18 and TRBJ2-1, with TRBD2 matching 11 bases. This CDR3 has 15 residues. J was trimmed by 8 bases and V by 6 bases; bases with no gene match: 9. Germline CDR1 and CDR2: KGHSH and LQKENI. CDR3 nucleotides: TGTGCCAGCTCTCAACTCACTAGCGGGAGAGATGAGCAGTTCTTC. The encoded protein is CASSQLTSGRDEQFF.

CDR3 loop: CASSEIGQGEDEQYF. DNA for the CDR3: TGTGCCAGCAGTGAAATTGGACAGGGGGAGGACGAGCAGTACTTC. The rearrangement uses TRBV6-1 and TRBJ2-7; TRBD1 matches 10 bases. Germline V gives CDR1 MNHNS, CDR2 SASEGT. The trim removed 2 bases at V and 5 bases at J, leaving 6 bases unmatched. CDR3 length: 15 residues.

The CDR3 region is CASSVGTGSYNEQFF. The CDR3 DNA follows: TGTGCCAGCAGCGTCGGGACAGGGTCCTACAATGAGCAGTTCTTC. The chain links TRBV11-3 to TRBJ2-1; 9 nucleotides align to TRBD1. Trimming took 5 bases from V and 1 from J; bases not matched to a gene: 3. The CDR3 loop spans 15 amino acids. CDR1 SGHNT and CDR2 YENEEA come from the germline V gene.

The chain links TRBV28 to TRBJ2-4; D not resolved. Trimming pared 5 bases from V and 3 bases from J, leaving 20 bases between. Germline V CDR1 and CDR2: MDHEN, SYDVKM. The CDR3 spans 17 residues. CDR3 residues: CASSPSRAALGKNIQYF. DNA of the CDR3: TGTGCCAGCAGTCCCTCTAGGGCGGCTTTAGGCAAAAACATTCAGTACTTC.

CDR3 protein: CASSPPGRGGEQYF. Here the CDR3 DNA reads TGTGCCAGCTCACCACCGGGACGGGGGGGGGAGCAGTACTTC. This chain links TRBV18 with TRBJ2-7; TRBD2 matches 8 bases. Unmatched junction bases numbered 5, after V lost 0 bases and J lost 7 bases. The germline V gene encodes CDR1 KGHSH and CDR2 LQKENI. The CDR3 totals 14 residues.

V and J are TRBV5-5 and TRBJ2-1, with 11 bases fitting TRBD2. Trimming at V came to 0 bases and at J to 6 bases, leaving 8 bases not matched to a gene. CDR1 SGHKS and CDR2 YYEKEE come from the germline V gene (reference sequence). The CDR3 spans 17 residues. Here the CDR3 DNA reads TGTGCCAGCAGCTTGGGTAGCGGGAGGGCCTATTTCAATGAGCAGTTCTTC. Its protein product is CASSLGSGRAYFNEQFF.

The CDR3: CASSPRAGGSTDTQYF. The CDR3 DNA is TGTGCCAGCTCACCACGGGCGGGAGGCAGCACAGATACGCAGTATTTT. This rearrangement joins TRBV18 to TRBJ2-3; 8 bases are a match to TRBD2. The germline V gene has CDR1 KGHSH and CDR2 LQKENI. This CDR3 has 16 amino acids. Germline trimming cut 1 base from V and 0 bases from J; bases unmatched to any gene: 3.

This chain connects TRBV15 to TRBJ2-3; TRBD1 might be the D (6 bases). Germline lookup yields CDR1 LNHNV and CDR2 YYDKDF (reference sequence). Trimming took 7 bases from V and 3 from J, leaving 11 bases between them. The CDR3 covers 13 residues. CDR3 in amino acids: CATMKGGTDTQYF. CDR3 in DNA: TGTGCCACCATGAAAGGGGGAACAGATACGCAGTATTTT.

This chain joins TRBV19 and TRBJ1-2; 8 nucleotides align to TRBD1. CDR1 LNHDA and CDR2 SQIVND come from the germline V gene (reference sequence). Trimming cost V 5 bases and J 4 bases; bases outside gene matches: 6. The CDR3 covers 14 residues. CDR3 loop: CASSPPDRGYGYTF. The CDR3 DNA reads TGTGCCAGTAGTCCCCCTGACAGGGGCTATGGCTACACCTTC.

The J gene is TRBJ1-1, the V gene TRBV10-2, with TRBD1 matching 9 bases. Germline lookup yields CDR1 WSHSY and CDR2 SAAADI. V was clipped by 0 bases and J by 11 bases; unmatched bases: 10. The CDR3 totals 15 residues. In nucleotides, the CDR3 is TGCGCCAGCAGTGAGTCGTGGGGGCCCGGACAGGGGGCTTTCTTT. Translated, it gives CASSESWGPGQGAFF.

This chain links TRBV6-5 with TRBJ2-1; 7 nucleotides match TRBD2. With 7 bases clipped from V and 5 bases from J, the junction kept 11 bases outside the gene matches. Germline CDR1 is MNHEY and CDR2 is SVGAGI. The CDR3 spans 15 residues. CDR3 nucleotide sequence: TGTGCCAGCACTCCACGTTGGGGAGGGAACAATGAGCAGTTCTTC. As protein: CASTPRWGGNNEQFF.

CDR3 amino acids: CASQSGLAEGRQFF. The CDR3 nucleotides are TGTGCCAGCCAAAGTGGGCTAGCGGAGGGGAGGCAGTTCTTC. J is TRBJ2-1 and V is TRBV5-4; 7 bases fit TRBD2. Germline values: CDR1 SGHNT, CDR2 YYREEE (reference sequence). The CDR3 is made up of 14 amino acids. V shed 7 bases and J 12 bases; nucleotides not matched to a gene: 16.

The chain carries TRBV6-5 and TRBJ2-7; D may be TRBD2 (5 bases). The CDR3 sequence is 13 residues long. V gave up 8 bases and J gave up 4 bases, with 15 bases separating them. CDR1 MNHEY and CDR2 SVGAGI come from the germline V gene. DNA for the CDR3: TGTGCCAGCGGCCTCGCGGGTACATACGAGCAGTACTTC. It yields the protein CASGLAGTYEQYF.

V usage is TRBV2 and J usage is TRBJ1-5; D is perhaps TRBD1 (6 bases). Germline CDR1 and CDR2: SNHLY and FYNNEI. CDR3 size: 14 residues. V gave up 2 bases and J gave up 7 bases, with 12 bases separating them. The CDR3 spells CASSETGRQQPQHF. The CDR3 DNA sequence: TGTGCCAGCAGTGAAACAGGGAGGCAGCAGCCCCAGCATTTT.

The J gene is TRBJ2-7, the V gene TRBV11-2; D gene unclear. V lost 1 base and J 3 bases, leaving 13 bases between the germline ends. Per germline, CDR1 SGHAT and CDR2 FQNNGV. The length of the CDR3 is 15 residues. The CDR3 region is CASSLGQEKGYEQYF. For the CDR3, the DNA is TGTGCCAGCAGCTTAGGGCAGGAGAAGGGCTACGAGCAGTACTTC.

The chain links TRBV28 to TRBJ2-3; TRBD1 agrees at 9 bases. Trimming at V came to 5 bases and at J to 6 bases, leaving 6 bases not matched to a gene. This CDR3 region has 14 residues. CDR1 and CDR2 (germline): MDHEN, SYDVKM. In nucleotides, the CDR3 is TGTGCCAGCAGTCCTCCGGGGACAGGGGATACGCAGTATTTT. Translated: CASSPPGTGDTQYF.

This rearrangement joins TRBV4-2 to TRBJ1-2, with TRBD1 matching over 7 bases. This CDR3 region has 15 residues. With V trimmed by 4 bases and J by 4 bases, 9 bases remained unmatched. Germline CDR1 LGHNA, CDR2 YNFKEQ. The CDR3 bases are TGTGCCAGCAGCCTGGGGGGAGGGGGCACCTATGGCTACACCTTC. Encoded protein: CASSLGGGGTYGYTF.

The rearrangement joins TRBV5-6 to TRBJ1-1; D unresolved. This CDR3 region has 11 residues. CDR1 is SGHDT and CDR2 is YYEEEE in the germline V gene. V dropped 4 bases and J dropped 5 bases, with 6 bases sitting between them. CDR3 region: CASSRSTEAFF. In nucleotides, the CDR3 is TGTGCCAGCAGCCGGAGTACTGAAGCTTTCTTT.

The chain couples TRBV7-9 to TRBJ1-5, with TRBD1 matching 9 bases. The CDR3 consists of 16 residues. The V gene's germline CDR1 is SEHNR and CDR2 FQNEAQ (reference sequence). J lost 4 bases, V lost 4 bases, and 8 bases had no gene match. CDR3 coding DNA: TGTGCCAGCAGCTACGGGACAGGGCCATTAAATCAGCCCCAGCATTTT. Amino acid sequence: CASSYGTGPLNQPQHF.

The genes are TRBV7-3 and TRBJ2-3, with D perhaps TRBD2 (5 bases). CDR1 is SGHTA, CDR2 FQGTGA, per germline. There are 14 residues in the CDR3. V was trimmed by 3 bases and J by 5 bases, leaving 12 bases between them. In DNA, the CDR3 is TGTGCCAGCAGCTTTATGGGAGTCCAAGATACGCAGTATTTT. It yields the protein CASSFMGVQDTQYF.

This chain joins TRBV27 and TRBJ2-7; TRBD1 is a possible D gene (6 bases). V lost 5 bases, J lost 2 bases, and 13 bases lay in between. The CDR3 is made up of 14 amino acids. Per the germline V gene, CDR1 is MNHEY and CDR2 is SMNVEV (reference sequence). The CDR3 is CASSTWTATYEQYF. The CDR3 nucleotides read TGTGCCAGCAGTACATGGACAGCAACCTACGAGCAGTACTTC.

The rearrangement joins TRBV12-5 to TRBJ1-3; D is ambiguous. This CDR3 comprises 19 residues. Trimming removed 0 bases from V and 0 bases from J, with 18 bases in between. CDR1 is LGHNT, CDR2 FRNRAP, per germline. The CDR3 region has the DNA TGTGCTAGTGGTTTGGTAGGATACAGCTCTCCTCTCTCTGGAAACACCATATATTTT. Amino acids: CASGLVGYSSPLSGNTIYF.

The V gene is TRBV6-5, the J gene TRBJ1-1; D might be TRBD1 (6 bases). The germline V gene has CDR1 MNHEY and CDR2 SVGAGI. The CDR3 covers 14 residues. Between the trimmed V and J ends, which lost 4 bases and 1 base, there was a span of 10 bases. In DNA form, the CDR3 reads TGTGCCAGCAGTTTCGGGGGCAGGAACACTGAAGCTTTCTTT. As protein: CASSFGGRNTEAFF.

This rearrangement joins TRBV19 to TRBJ1-2, with TRBD1 as a possible D gene (6 bases). The CDR3 consists of 15 residues. V lost 3 bases to trimming and J lost 5 bases, with 16 bases between them. Germline-derived CDR1 and CDR2 are LNHDA and SQIVND (reference sequence). In DNA, the CDR3 is TGTGCCAGTAGTATGCGGACAGTCTCGTATTATGGCTACACCTTC. This translates into CASSMRTVSYYGYTF.

The chain uses TRBV28 and TRBJ2-3; D is ambiguous. Germline CDR1 is MDHEN and CDR2 is SYDVKM. The CDR3 length is 13 residues. With 10 bases removed from V and 2 bases from J, the gap between germline ends came to 13 bases. The CDR3 nucleotides are TGTGCCACCCTCGGCTCAACCACAGATACGCAGTATTTT. It translates to CATLGSTTDTQYF.

The chain is built from TRBV6-4 and TRBJ1-1; TRBD1 is a possible D gene (5 bases). V was trimmed by 6 bases and J by 7 bases, leaving 15 bases between them. The CDR3 consists of 13 residues. The germline V gene encodes CDR1 MRHNA and CDR2 SNTAGT. For the CDR3, the DNA is TGTGCCAGCAGCACCCCCGTGGGGCTTGAAGCTTTCTTT. It yields the protein CASSTPVGLEAFF.

The J gene is TRBJ1-1, the V gene TRBV18; D uncertain. CDR1 and CDR2 from the germline V gene are KGHSH and LQKENI. Trimming pared 1 base from V and 1 base from J, leaving 4 bases between. The CDR3 length is 13 residues. CDR3 sequence: CASSPRENTEAFF. As DNA, the CDR3 is TGTGCCAGCTCACCACGGGAGAACACTGAAGCTTTCTTT.

J is TRBJ2-5 and V is TRBV4-1; maybe TRBD1 (5 bases). The CDR3 runs to 19 residues. Germline V gene lookup returns CDR1 MGHRA and CDR2 YSYEKL. The V end was cut by 3 bases, the J end by 5 bases, with 28 bases between. The CDR3 DNA sequence: TGCGCCAGCAGCCACAGCAAAACCGGCAGGGCCACATTGGGGGAGACCCAGTACTTC. Translating it yields CASSHSKTGRATLGETQYF.